This TCR beta chain was recovered during a study of early stage breast cancer tumors. Clones were read by immunoSEQ multiplex PCR, and TCRdb kept only the in-frame ones, dropping some. The sample includes about 70,000 clones, around 80% of them seen just once. This CDR3 is built from 13 residues. The V end lost 2 bases, the J end lost 5 bases, and 6 bases lay between the germline ends. CDR1 and CDR2 from the germline V gene are SGHNT and YENEEA. This TCR was sampled from a person between 35 and 49 years old with breast cancer. The chain carries TRBV11-3 and TRBJ2-2; no clear D. Specimen: blood. The CDR3 coding sequence is TGTGCCAGCAGCTTATTAGGGACCGGGGAGCTGTTTTTT. Encoded protein: CASSLLGTGELFF.